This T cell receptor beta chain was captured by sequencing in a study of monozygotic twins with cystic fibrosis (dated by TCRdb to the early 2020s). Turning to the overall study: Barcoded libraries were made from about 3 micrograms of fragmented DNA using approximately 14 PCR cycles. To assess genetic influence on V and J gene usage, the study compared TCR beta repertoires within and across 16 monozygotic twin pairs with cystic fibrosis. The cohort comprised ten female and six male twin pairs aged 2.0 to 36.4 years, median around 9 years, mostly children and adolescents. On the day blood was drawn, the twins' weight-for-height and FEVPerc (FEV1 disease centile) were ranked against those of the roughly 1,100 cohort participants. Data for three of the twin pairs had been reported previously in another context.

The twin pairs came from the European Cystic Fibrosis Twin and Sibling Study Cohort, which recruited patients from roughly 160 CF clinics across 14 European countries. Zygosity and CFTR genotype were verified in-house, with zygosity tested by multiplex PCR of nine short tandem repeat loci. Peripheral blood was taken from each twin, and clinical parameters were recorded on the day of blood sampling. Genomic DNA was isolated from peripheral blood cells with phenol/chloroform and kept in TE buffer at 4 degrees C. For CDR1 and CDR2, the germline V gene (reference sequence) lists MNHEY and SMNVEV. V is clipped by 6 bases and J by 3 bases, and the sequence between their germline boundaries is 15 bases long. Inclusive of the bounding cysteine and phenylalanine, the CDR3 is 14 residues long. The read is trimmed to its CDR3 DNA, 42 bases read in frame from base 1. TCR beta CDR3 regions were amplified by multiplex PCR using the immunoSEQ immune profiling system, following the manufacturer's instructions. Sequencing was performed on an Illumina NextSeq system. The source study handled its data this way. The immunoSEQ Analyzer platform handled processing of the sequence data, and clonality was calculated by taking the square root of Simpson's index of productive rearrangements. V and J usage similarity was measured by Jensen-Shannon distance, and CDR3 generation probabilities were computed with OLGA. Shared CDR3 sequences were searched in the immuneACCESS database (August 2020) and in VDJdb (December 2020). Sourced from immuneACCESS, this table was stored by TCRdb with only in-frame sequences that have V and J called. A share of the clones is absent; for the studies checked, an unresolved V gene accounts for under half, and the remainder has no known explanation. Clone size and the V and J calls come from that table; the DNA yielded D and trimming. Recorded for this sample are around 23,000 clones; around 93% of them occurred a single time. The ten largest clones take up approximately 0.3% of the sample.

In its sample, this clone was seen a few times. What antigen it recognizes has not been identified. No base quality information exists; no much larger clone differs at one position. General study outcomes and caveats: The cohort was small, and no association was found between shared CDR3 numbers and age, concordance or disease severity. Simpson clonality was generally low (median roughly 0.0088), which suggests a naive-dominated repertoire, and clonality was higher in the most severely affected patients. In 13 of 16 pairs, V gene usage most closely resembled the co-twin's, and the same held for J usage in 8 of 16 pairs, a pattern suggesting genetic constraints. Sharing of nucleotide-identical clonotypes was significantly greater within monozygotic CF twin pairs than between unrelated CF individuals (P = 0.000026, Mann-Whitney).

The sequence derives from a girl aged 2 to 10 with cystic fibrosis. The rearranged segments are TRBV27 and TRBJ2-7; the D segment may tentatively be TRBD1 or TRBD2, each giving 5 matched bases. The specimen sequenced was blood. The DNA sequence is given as TGTGCCAGCAGCAGAACCGGGGCCCTCTACGAGCAGTACTTC. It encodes CASSRTGALYEQYF.